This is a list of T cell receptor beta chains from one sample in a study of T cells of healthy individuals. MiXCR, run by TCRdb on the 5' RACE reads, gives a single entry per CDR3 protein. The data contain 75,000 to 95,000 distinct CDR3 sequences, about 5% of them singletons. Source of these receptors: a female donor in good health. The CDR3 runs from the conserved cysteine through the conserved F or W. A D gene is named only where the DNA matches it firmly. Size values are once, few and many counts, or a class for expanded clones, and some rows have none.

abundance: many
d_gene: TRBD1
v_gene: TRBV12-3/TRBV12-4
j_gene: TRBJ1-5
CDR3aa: CASTPDRETYSNQPQHF
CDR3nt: TGTGCCAGCACCCCGGACAGGGAGACTTATAGCAATCAGCCCCAGCATTTT

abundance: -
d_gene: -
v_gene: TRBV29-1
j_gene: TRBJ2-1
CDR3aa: CSVEVRASGEQFF
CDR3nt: TGCAGCGTTGAAGTACGAGCTAGTGGCGAGCAGTTCTTC

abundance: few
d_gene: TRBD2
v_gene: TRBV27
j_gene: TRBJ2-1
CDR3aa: CASCQGGLGIREQFF
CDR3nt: TGTGCCAGCTGTCAAGGCGGACTAGGAATTCGCGAGCAGTTCTTC

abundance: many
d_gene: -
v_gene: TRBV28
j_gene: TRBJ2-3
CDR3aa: CASSQLTDTQYF
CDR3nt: TGTGCCAGCAGCCAACTGACAGATACGCAGTATTTT

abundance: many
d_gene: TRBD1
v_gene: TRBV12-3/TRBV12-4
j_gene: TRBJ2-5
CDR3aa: CASRMSGQDQKTQYF
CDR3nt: TGTGCCAGCAGGATGTCGGGACAGGACCAAAAGACCCAGTACTTC

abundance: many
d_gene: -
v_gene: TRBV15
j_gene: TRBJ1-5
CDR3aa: CATSSPRGAGQPQHF
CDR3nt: TGTGCCACCAGCAGCCCCCGGGGAGCCGGTCAGCCCCAGCATTTT

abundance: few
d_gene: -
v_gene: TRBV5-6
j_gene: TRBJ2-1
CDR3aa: CASFSSYNEQFF
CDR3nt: TGTGCCAGCTTTAGCTCCTACAATGAGCAGTTCTTC

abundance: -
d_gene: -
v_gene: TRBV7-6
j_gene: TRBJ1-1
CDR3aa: CASSLAGAGTEAFF
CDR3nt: TGTGCCAGCAGCTTAGCAGGGGCGGGCACTGAAGCTTTCTTT

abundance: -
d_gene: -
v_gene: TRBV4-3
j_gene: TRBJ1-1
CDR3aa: CASSHPGFTEAFF
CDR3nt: TGCGCCAGCAGCCACCCAGGGTTCACTGAAGCTTTCTTT

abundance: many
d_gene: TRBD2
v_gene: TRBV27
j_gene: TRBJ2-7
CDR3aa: CASSLSSSGAPAPGYEQYF
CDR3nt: TGTGCCAGCAGTTTATCGTCTAGCGGGGCCCCCGCGCCAGGGTACGAGCAGTACTTC

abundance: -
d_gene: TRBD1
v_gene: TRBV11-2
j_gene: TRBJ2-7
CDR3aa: CTSSTWDSLSYEQYF
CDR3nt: TGTACCAGCAGCACTTGGGACAGTTTATCCTACGAGCAGTACTTC

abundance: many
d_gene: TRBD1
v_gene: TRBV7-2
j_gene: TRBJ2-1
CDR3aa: CASSSRTGEIPREQFF
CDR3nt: TGTGCCAGCAGCTCCCGGACAGGGGAGATCCCCCGGGAGCAGTTCTTC

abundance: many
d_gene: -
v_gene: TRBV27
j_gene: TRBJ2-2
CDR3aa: CASTWDGNTGELFF
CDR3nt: TGTGCCAGCACCTGGGACGGGAACACCGGGGAGCTGTTTTTT

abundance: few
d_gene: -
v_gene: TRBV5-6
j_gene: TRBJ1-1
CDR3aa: CASSLGDEGTEAFF
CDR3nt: TGTGCCAGCAGCTTGGGAGATGAAGGCACTGAAGCTTTCTTT

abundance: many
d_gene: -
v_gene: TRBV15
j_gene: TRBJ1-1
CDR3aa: CATSRGYRVGGTEAFF
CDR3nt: TGTGCCACCAGCAGGGGCTACAGGGTCGGGGGCACTGAAGCTTTCTTT

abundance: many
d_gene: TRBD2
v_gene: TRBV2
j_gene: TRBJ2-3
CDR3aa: CATRTSGSTDTQYF
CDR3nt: TGTGCCACCAGGACTAGCGGGAGCACAGATACGCAGTATTTT

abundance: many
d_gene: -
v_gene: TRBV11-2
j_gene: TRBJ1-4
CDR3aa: CASRGSGTNEKLFF
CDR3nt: TGTGCCAGCAGGGGAAGCGGAACTAATGAAAAACTGTTTTTT

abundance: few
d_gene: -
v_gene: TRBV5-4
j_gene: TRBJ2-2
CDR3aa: CASSPRGLISGELFF
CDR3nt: TGTGCCAGCAGCCCTCGGGGGTTGATATCCGGGGAGCTGTTTTTT

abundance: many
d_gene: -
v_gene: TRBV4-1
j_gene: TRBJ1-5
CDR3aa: CASSRMAVQGAGNQPQHF
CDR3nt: TGCGCCAGCAGCCGCATGGCCGTGCAGGGAGCGGGCAATCAGCCCCAGCATTTT

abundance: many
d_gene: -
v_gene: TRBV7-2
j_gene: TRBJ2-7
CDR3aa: CASSPGLVIGYEQYF
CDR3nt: TGTGCCAGCAGCCCGGGCCTGGTAATCGGCTACGAGCAGTACTTC

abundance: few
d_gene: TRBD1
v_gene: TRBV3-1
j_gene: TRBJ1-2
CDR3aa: CASSHLSTGTAGGYGYTF
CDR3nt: TGTGCCAGCAGCCACCTATCGACCGGGACAGCGGGAGGCTATGGCTACACCTTC

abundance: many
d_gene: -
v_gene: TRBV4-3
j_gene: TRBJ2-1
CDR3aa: CASSQDRVNEQFF
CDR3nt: TGCGCCAGCAGCCAAGATAGGGTCAATGAGCAGTTCTTC

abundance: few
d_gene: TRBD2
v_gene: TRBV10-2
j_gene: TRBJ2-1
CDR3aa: CASRLAGGANEQFF
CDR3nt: TGCGCCAGCAGGCTAGCGGGAGGAGCCAATGAGCAGTTCTTC

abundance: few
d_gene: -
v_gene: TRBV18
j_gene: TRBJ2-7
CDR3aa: CASSPPSNTRQEQYF
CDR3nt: TGTGCCAGCTCACCACCGTCCAACACCCGGCAGGAGCAGTACTTC

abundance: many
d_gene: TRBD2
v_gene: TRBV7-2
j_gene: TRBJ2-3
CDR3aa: CASSLAGRGSTDTQYF
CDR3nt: TGTGCCAGCAGCTTAGCGGGGAGGGGAAGCACAGATACGCAGTATTTT

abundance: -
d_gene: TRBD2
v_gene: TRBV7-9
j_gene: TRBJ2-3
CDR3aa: CASSLNSGRVDTQYF
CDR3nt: TGTGCCAGCAGCCTAAATAGCGGGAGGGTAGATACGCAGTATTTT

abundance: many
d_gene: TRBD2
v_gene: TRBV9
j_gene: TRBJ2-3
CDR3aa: CASSVNPSGRGTDTQYF
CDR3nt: TGTGCCAGCAGCGTAAACCCTAGCGGGAGAGGCACAGATACGCAGTATTTT

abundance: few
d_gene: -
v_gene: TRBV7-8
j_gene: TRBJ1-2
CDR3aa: CASSSVDRPNYGYTF
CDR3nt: TGTGCCAGCAGCTCAGTGGACCGTCCTAACTATGGCTACACCTTC